A selection of T cell receptor beta chains follows, all from one sample in a study of T-cell memory formation after mild COVID-19. Via MiXCR, TCRdb re-called the 5' RACE reads, giving one row per CDR3 protein. The repertoire consists of a few hundred thousand distinct CDR3 sequences, with 20% to 25% occurring once and the leading ten covering roughly a fifth. The sample comprised PBMCs or a T cell subset sorted from them (not recorded which). Receptors were obtained from a man younger than 30 who had mild COVID-19 (a few samples of this study predate the infection). Cell type and time point are not known. Both conserved end residues are part of each CDR3. The D gene is left open where the match is weak. Clone size is not always given. Where it is, it says once, few, many or a class for expanded clones.

abundance,v_gene,d_gene,j_gene,CDR3aa,CDR3nt
many,TRBV24-1,NA,TRBJ2-2,CATSASKDSARSGELFF,TGTGCCACCAGTGCCTCTAAGGACAGTGCGAGGTCCGGGGAGCTGTTTTTT
NA,TRBV7-2,NA,TRBJ2-5,CASSLGSGRETQYF,TGTGCCAGCAGCTTAGGTAGCGGCCGGGAGACCCAGTACTTC
NA,TRBV5-1,TRBD2,TRBJ2-1,CASSLVVARGDEQFF,TGCGCCAGCAGCTTGGTTGTGGCCCGGGGGGATGAGCAGTTCTTC
few,TRBV29-1,TRBD1,TRBJ2-3,CSGTGAYSTDTQYF,TGCAGCGGTACAGGGGCTTATAGCACAGATACGCAGTATTTT
few,TRBV7-9,TRBD1,TRBJ1-4,CASSARTGEEKLFF,TGTGCCAGCAGCGCCCGGACAGGGGAAGAAAAACTGTTTTTT
many,TRBV27,NA,TRBJ2-1,CASSLLGQGEFF,TGTGCCAGCAGTTTATTGGGGCAGGGTGAGTTCTTC
few,TRBV6-5,NA,TRBJ2-1,CARTQGGEQFF,TGTGCCAGAACTCAGGGGGGTGAGCAGTTCTTC
few,TRBV7-6,TRBD1,TRBJ2-3,CASSLEGAWGTDTQYF,TGTGCCAGCAGCTTAGAGGGGGCTTGGGGGACAGATACGCAGTATTTT
NA,TRBV5-1,NA,TRBJ2-7,CASSHRTAAYEQYF,TGCGCCAGCAGCCATCGGACGGCCGCCTACGAGCAGTACTTC
NA,TRBV6-5,TRBD1,TRBJ1-1,CASSALGTGVFEAFF,TGTGCCAGCAGTGCCTTAGGGACAGGGGTCTTTGAAGCTTTCTTT
few,TRBV5-1,TRBD2,TRBJ2-3,CASSSLAAPPDTQYF,TGCGCCAGCAGCTCACTAGCGGCCCCGCCAGATACGCAGTATTTT
NA,TRBV6-1,TRBD2,TRBJ2-2,CASNFQIAGGGTGELFF,TGTGCCAGCAATTTCCAGATAGCGGGGGGTGGCACCGGGGAGCTGTTTTTT
NA,TRBV7-9,NA,TRBJ1-5,CASSSQGHQPQHF,TGTGCCAGCAGCTCCCAGGGTCATCAGCCCCAGCATTTT
NA,TRBV7-9,TRBD2,TRBJ2-6,CASSSSGEAGANVLTF,TGTGCCAGCAGCTCTAGCGGGGAGGCTGGGGCCAACGTCCTGACTTTC